Below are 32 T cell receptor beta chains sequenced from a single sample in a study of breast tumors, draining lymph nodes, adjacent tissues (TCRdb year 2016). Receptor amplification or capture employed multiplex PCR. Sequencing took place on an Illumina HiSeq 2000. TCRdb redid the processing of the public reads, applying fastp at Q25 and MiXCR, and retained in-frame beta chains. Under each unique CDR3 protein, matching rows form one entry showing the most common genes and DNA. Within this sample are about 230,000 distinct CDR3 sequences, with about 30% of them counted one time only. 1.4% of the sample belongs to the ten largest clones. Lymph node samples came from the axillary draining lymph nodes of breast cancer patients. The sample taken for sequencing was axillary lymph node tissue. The receptors come from a female donor with breast cancer. Some clones in this sample may be carry-over from other donors' samples.

On this clonotype: This may stem from a read error, because a much larger clone lies one nucleotide away. The chain couples TRBV20-1 to TRBJ1-5, with D unclear. Per germline, CDR1 DFQATT and CDR2 SNEGSKA (reference sequence). The length of the CDR3 is 14 residues. This chain's CDR3 is CSARRTASNPPQHF. Written as DNA, the CDR3 is TGCAGTGCTAGACGGACGGCTAGCAATCCGCCCCAGCATTTT.

To note about this clonotype: A read error may explain this, as a much larger clone is one base away. V usage is TRBV7-3 and J usage is TRBJ2-1; perhaps TRBD1 as D (5 bases). This CDR3 has 15 amino acids. Germline V CDR1 and CDR2: SGHTA, FQGTGA. The CDR3: CASSPRTGSYNEQLF. The CDR3 DNA reads TGTGCCAGCAGCCCGAGAACAGGCTCCTACAATGAGCAGCTCTTC.

For this clonotype: The junction departs from germline at one end; a sequencing error may be responsible. V gene TRBV20-1 combines with J gene TRBJ1-4, with 7 bases aligning to TRBD1. The CDR3 is 12 residues long. The germline gives CDR1 DFQATT, CDR2 SNEGSKA (reference sequence). In nucleotides, the CDR3 is TGCAGTGCTATCCAGACAGGGTTGGGAGCCCTTTTT. Protein product: CSAIQTGLGALF.

This clonotype has ten or more counts. V and J are TRBV20-1 and TRBJ2-2, with no clear D. The CDR3 consists of 14 residues. Trimming pared 6 bases from V and 1 base from J, leaving 12 bases between. Germline V CDR1 and CDR2: DFQATT, SNEGSKA (reference sequence). Here the CDR3 DNA reads TGCAGTGCGATTAACTGGGGGAACACCGGGGAGCTGTTTTTT. It specifies CSAINWGNTGELFF.

Comments on this clonotype: A much bigger clone sits one base away, suggesting this may be a read error. The V gene is TRBV5-1, the J gene TRBJ2-7; D not resolved. The germline V gene has CDR1 SGHRS and CDR2 YFSETQ. This CDR3 has 12 amino acids. DNA for the CDR3: TGCGCCAGCAGCTTGGACGCCTACGAGCACTACTTC. This sequence encodes CASSLDAYEHYF.

This clonotype was detected a few times. The rearrangement links TRBV10-1 to TRBJ1-4; 7 bases line up with TRBD1. The V segment lost 3 bases and the J segment 8 bases; nucleotides outside the gene matches: 12. The CDR3 is 16 amino acids. CDR1 is WNHNN, CDR2 SYGVQD, per germline (reference sequence). The CDR3, as DNA: TGCGCCAGCAGTGAATACCGGGACAGCCGAGACGAAAAACTGTTTTTT. Translated, it gives CASSEYRDSRDEKLFF.

This clonotype was seen many times. The gene calls are TRBV7-3 and TRBJ2-1; D is uncertain. The length of the CDR3 is 14 residues. The V end was cut by 3 bases, the J end by 5 bases, with 11 bases between. Germline loops: CDR1 SGHTA, CDR2 FQGTGA. In DNA form, the CDR3 reads TGTGCCAGCAGCTTTTTCGGTGGAGACAATGAGCAGTTCTTC. It specifies CASSFFGGDNEQFF.

This clonotype was seen ten or more times. CDR3 protein: CASSLGGGQGFYNEQFF. The CDR3 bases are TGTGCCAGCAGTTTGGGGGGTGGCCAGGGCTTCTACAATGAGCAGTTCTTC. The chain has TRBV12-3 or TRBV12-4 and TRBJ2-1; possibly TRBD2 for D (6 bases). The CDR3 sequence is 17 residues long. The ends were cut back, 3 bases at V and 3 bases at J, with 18 bases in the middle.

The rearrangement links TRBV11-2 to TRBJ2-4; the match to TRBD1 covers 8 bases. Trimming cost V 2 bases and J 6 bases; bases outside gene matches: 3. The germline CDR1 and CDR2 sequences are SGHAT and FQNNGV. The CDR3 sequence is 14 residues long. The CDR3 DNA is TGTGCCAGCAGCTTAACGACAGGGGCAAACATTCAGTACTTC. It encodes CASSLTTGANIQYF.

This clonotype has a count of ten or more. It may be a read error: a sequence one base away is much more abundant. J is TRBJ1-6 and V is TRBV12-3 or TRBV12-4; 7 nucleotides align to TRBD1. The CDR3 is made up of 16 amino acids. V shed 6 bases and J 1 base; nucleotides not matched to a gene: 6. The CDR3 DNA is TGTGCCAGCAGGAACCAGGGGGGATCCTATAATTCACCCCTCCACTTT. Translation gives CASRNQGGSYNSPLHF.

This clonotype was seen ten or more times. V usage is TRBV24-1 and J usage is TRBJ2-5; tentative D call: TRBD1 (6 bases). Trimming removed 7 bases from V and 2 bases from J, with 7 bases in between. The CDR3 has 12 residues. Germline V CDR1 and CDR2: KGHDR, SFDVKD. The CDR3 coding sequence is TGTGCCACCAGGGGGACACAAGAGACCCAGTACTTC. This translates into CATRGTQETQYF.

The table lists this clonotype with many counts. CDR3 bases: TGTGCCACCAGCAGAGGGCTGAGATCCTACGAGCAGTACTTC. It yields the protein CATSRGLRSYEQYF. The V gene is TRBV15, the J gene TRBJ2-7; D is ambiguous. This CDR3 has 14 amino acids. V lost 1 base to trimming and J lost 1 base, with 8 bases between them. Germline V gene lookup returns CDR1 LNHNV and CDR2 YYDKDF (reference sequence). The whole variable domain, filled in from reference TRBV15 and TRBJ2-7, reads DAMVIQNPRYQVTQFGKPVTLSCSQTLNHNVMYWYQQKSSQAPKLLFHYYDKDFNNEADTPDNFQSRRPNTSFCFLDIRSPGLGDTAMYLCATSRGLRSYEQYFGPGTRLTVT.

Ten or more counts support this clonotype. The chain links TRBV4-2 to TRBJ2-5, with 10 bases fitting TRBD2. Germline V gene lookup returns CDR1 LGHNA and CDR2 YNFKEQ. The CDR3 runs 17 residues. With V trimmed by 0 bases and J by 6 bases, 10 bases remained unmatched. The CDR3 nucleotides are TGTGCCAGCAGCCAAGAATCTAGCGGGAGCGGTTGGCAGACCCAGTACTTC. This sequence encodes CASSQESSGSGWQTQYF.

The V gene is TRBV4-1, the J gene TRBJ1-1; D perhaps matches TRBD1 (6 bases). This CDR3 has 18 residues. Germline lookup yields CDR1 MGHRA and CDR2 YSYEKL. V was cut by 3 bases and J by 6 bases, with 26 bases left in between. The CDR3 DNA follows: TGCGCCAGCAGCCACGATCAGGGGCAGGCGACGAAAACCTCTGAAGCTTTCTTT. This gives the protein CASSHDQGQATKTSEAFF.

The sample holds many counts of this clonotype. The chain employs TRBV9 and TRBJ2-5; 10 bases are shared with TRBD2. Germline V gene lookup returns CDR1 SGDLS and CDR2 YYNGEE. The CDR3 is made up of 14 amino acids. The V gene end was trimmed by 3 bases and the J gene end by 5 bases; junction bases not matched to a gene: 4. In nucleotides, the CDR3 is TGTGCCAGCAGCGGTAGCGGGGGGCAGGAGACCCAGTACTTC. Translated: CASSGSGGQETQYF.

The V and J genes are TRBV29-1 and TRBJ1-3; 8 nucleotides match TRBD1. With V trimmed by 6 bases and J by 2 bases, 6 bases remained unmatched. CDR1 is SQVTM and CDR2 is ANQGSEA in the germline V gene. The CDR3 totals 14 residues. For the CDR3, the DNA is TGCAGCGTAAAAAAGGACAGGGCTGGAAACACCATATATTTT. This sequence encodes CSVKKDRAGNTIYF. The entire variable domain, with the rest obtained from reference TRBV29-1 and TRBJ1-3, is as follows: SAVISQKPSRDICQRGTSLTIQCQVDSQVTMMFWYRQQPGQSLTLIATANQGSEATYESGFVIDKFPISRPNLTFSTLTVSNMSPEDSSIYLCSVKKDRAGNTIYFGEGSWLTVV.

The table lists this clonotype with many counts. The rearrangement joins TRBV7-8 to TRBJ2-1; 9 bases agree with TRBD2. Germline V gene sequence: CDR1 SGHVS, CDR2 FQNEAQ. CDR3 length: 11 residues. The junction had 4 bases not matched to a gene; V was cut back by 11 bases and J by 8 bases. CDR3 nucleotides: TGTGCCCTGGTAGCGGGGGATGAGCAGTTCTTC. Translation gives CALVAGDEQFF. The whole variable domain, filled in from reference TRBV7-8 and TRBJ2-1, reads GAGVSQSPRYKVAKRGQDVALRCDPISGHVSLFWYQQALGQGPEFLTYFQNEAQLDKSGLPSDRFFAERPEGSVSTLKIQRTQQEDSAVYLCALVAGDEQFFGPGTRLTVL.

This clonotype appeared once. A much more abundant neighbour one base away suggests this may be a read error. This chain uses TRBV10-3 with TRBJ2-7, with unresolved D. The germline V gene encodes CDR1 ENHRY and CDR2 SYGVKD. The CDR3 is 13 amino acids. CDR3 coding DNA: TGTGCCAGCAGTTTAGTATTCCCCTACAAGCAGTACTTC. Protein: CASSLVFPYKQYF.

The table lists this clonotype with a few counts. This sequence may be a read error, since a much larger clone differs from it by one base. The conserved phenylalanine or tryptophan normally closing the CDR3 is absent here, so this likely arose from a read error. V and J are TRBV5-1 and TRBJ2-7, with a possible D match to TRBD1 (5 bases). With 0 bases removed from V and 4 bases from J, the gap between germline ends came to 14 bases. The CDR3 contains 15 residues. Germline CDR1 SGHRS, CDR2 YFSETQ. CDR3 in amino acids: CASSLASDSPYEQYL. Here the CDR3 DNA reads TGCGCCAGCAGCTTGGCTTCCGACAGCCCATACGAGCAGTACCTC.

The chain recombines TRBV30 with TRBJ2-1; 7 bases map to TRBD1. The germline CDR1 and CDR2 sequences are GTSNPN and SVGIG (reference sequence). The trim removed 5 bases at V and 3 bases at J, leaving 10 bases unmatched. The CDR3 sequence is 15 residues long. CDR3 DNA sequence: TGTGCCTGGGGACCGGGACAGCCCTACTACAATGAGCAGTTCTTC. It codes for CAWGPGQPYYNEQFF.

This clonotype was observed a handful of times. This rearrangement joins TRBV9 to TRBJ1-1; D is unclear. This CDR3 region has 14 residues. Trimming left V 3 bases short and J 6 bases short, with 15 bases between. CDR1 and CDR2 from the germline V gene are SGDLS and YYNGEE. CDR3 loop: CASSEARGPSEAFF. The CDR3 DNA sequence: TGTGCCAGCAGCGAGGCCCGCGGGCCCTCTGAAGCTTTCTTT. The full variable domain, rest sourced from reference TRBV9 and TRBJ1-1, is DSGVTQTPKHLITATGQRVTLRCSPRSGDLSVYWYQQSLDQGLQFLIQYYNGEERAKGNILERFSAQQFPDLHSELNLSSLELGDSALYFCASSEARGPSEAFFGQGTRLTVV.

This clonotype was picked up many times. The chain joins TRBV6-2 or TRBV6-3 to TRBJ1-5; D possibly corresponds to TRBD1 (6 bases). In germline, CDR1 is MNHEY, CDR2 SVGEGT. The CDR3 consists of 19 residues. The germline V and J ends were trimmed by 2 bases and 6 bases, with 26 bases remaining between them. The DNA for the CDR3 is TGTGCCAGCAGTTACGCCACGCAGCAGACAGGATCTCTCAGTCAGCCCCAGCATTTT. Translated, it gives CASSYATQQTGSLSQPQHF.

Of note for this clonotype: It may be a read error: a sequence one base away is much more abundant. This rearrangement joins TRBV7-9 to TRBJ2-3; D is undetermined. Germline V lookup: CDR1 SEHNR, CDR2 FQNEAQ (reference sequence). The CDR3 is 18 residues long. Here the CDR3 reads CASSLFALTGPSTHTQYF. The CDR3 DNA follows: TGTGCCAGCAGCTTATTCGCCCTAACCGGCCCCAGCACACATACGCAGTATTTT.

Concerning this clonotype: With a much larger clone just one base away, this may be a read error. The CDR3 sequence is CSARDRKLYAYTF. The CDR3 region has the DNA TGCAGTGCTAGAGATCGCAAACTTTATGCCTACACCTTC. The chain couples TRBV20-1 to TRBJ1-2; D uncertain. The CDR3 has 13 residues. Germline CDR1 and CDR2: DFQATT and SNEGSKA (reference sequence).

This clonotype was detected ten times or more. This chain links TRBV11-2 with TRBJ2-7; perhaps TRBD1 as D (5 bases). The CDR3 has 14 amino acids. Trimming removed 0 bases at V and 0 bases at J, with 6 bases between. Germline V gene lookup returns CDR1 SGHAT and CDR2 FQNNGV. CDR3 nucleotides: TGTGCCAGCAGCTTAGACAGGGCCTCCTACGAGCAGTACTTC. It translates to CASSLDRASYEQYF.

Points on this clonotype: A much larger clone differs from this one at a single base, so this may be a read error. The genes are TRBV12-3 or TRBV12-4 and TRBJ2-1, with D possibly being TRBD1 or TRBD2 (5 bases each). Trimming removed 7 bases at V and 2 bases at J, with 12 bases between. The CDR3 has 14 amino acids. The DNA for the CDR3 is TGTGCCAGCACGGACGGGGCGACCTACAATGAGCAGTTCTTC. Protein product: CASTDGATYNEQFF.

This clonotype has only a few counts. It may be a read error: a sequence one base away is much more abundant. This sequence joins TRBV6-1 and TRBJ1-5, with D unresolved. There are 14 residues in the CDR3. Germline loops: CDR1 MNHNS, CDR2 SASEGT. The ends were cut back, 5 bases at V and 4 bases at J, with 12 bases in the middle. The CDR3 nucleotides read TGTGCCAGCAGTCTTCGGTTAGGGAATCAGCCCCAGCATTTT. Translation gives CASSLRLGNQPQHF.

This sequence joins TRBV28 and TRBJ2-3, with D possibly matching TRBD2 (6 bases). Germline lookup yields CDR1 MDHEN and CDR2 SYDVKM. Trimming pared 4 bases from V and 5 bases from J, leaving 13 bases between. The CDR3 has 14 residues. The CDR3 DNA is TGTGCCAGCAGTTACCCCGGGACTGGAGATACGCAGTATTTT. Its translation is CASSYPGTGDTQYF.

This clonotype was counted ten times or more. V usage is TRBV18 and J usage is TRBJ1-2; D gene unclear. Trimming removed 1 base from V and 4 bases from J, with 10 bases in between. There are 14 residues in the CDR3. Per the germline V gene, CDR1 is KGHSH and CDR2 is LQKENI. CDR3 residues: CASSPQGDSYGYTF. CDR3 DNA sequence: TGTGCCAGCTCACCACAGGGAGATTCCTATGGCTACACCTTC. Full variable domain (rest looked up from reference TRBV18 and TRBJ1-2): NAGVMQNPRHLVRRRGQEARLRCSPMKGHSHVYWYRQLPEEGLKFMVYLQKENIIDESGMPKERFSAEFPKEGPSILRIQQVVRGDSAAYFCASSPQGDSYGYTFGSGTRLTVV.

This clonotype has at least ten counts. V gene TRBV12-3 or TRBV12-4 combines with J gene TRBJ2-7, with D unclear. This CDR3 region has 12 residues. V was shortened by 6 bases and J by 0 bases, with 6 bases between the two germline ends. The CDR3 spells CASSPHSYEQYF. The CDR3 coding sequence is TGTGCCAGCAGCCCCCACTCCTACGAGCAGTACTTC.

The chain employs TRBV28 and TRBJ2-1, with TRBD2 matching over 8 bases. The CDR3 consists of 16 residues. Unmatched junction bases numbered 5, after V lost 4 bases and J lost 0 bases. The germline V gene encodes CDR1 MDHEN and CDR2 SYDVKM. CDR3 in DNA: TGTGCCAGCAGTTCCTTTAGCGGGGCCTCCTACAATGAGCAGTTCTTC. This translates into CASSSFSGASYNEQFF.

This clonotype was detected ten times or more. The chain employs TRBV20-1 and TRBJ2-1, with TRBD2 matching 7 bases. J lost 3 bases, V lost 0 bases, and 5 bases had no gene match. In germline, CDR1 is DFQATT, CDR2 SNEGSKA (reference sequence). CDR3 length: 15 amino acids. The CDR3 DNA follows: TGCAGTGCTAGAGATCTAAGGACTAGCTACAATGAGCAGTTCTTC. Translated: CSARDLRTSYNEQFF.